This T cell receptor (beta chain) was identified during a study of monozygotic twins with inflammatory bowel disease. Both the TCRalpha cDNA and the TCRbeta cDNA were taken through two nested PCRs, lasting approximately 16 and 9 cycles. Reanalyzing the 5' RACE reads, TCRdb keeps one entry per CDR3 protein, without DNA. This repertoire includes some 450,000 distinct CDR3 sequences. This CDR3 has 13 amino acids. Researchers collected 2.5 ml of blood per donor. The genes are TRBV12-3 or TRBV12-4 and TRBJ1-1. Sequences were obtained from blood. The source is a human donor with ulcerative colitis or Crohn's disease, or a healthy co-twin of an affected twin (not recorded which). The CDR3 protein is CASSSILGTEAFF.